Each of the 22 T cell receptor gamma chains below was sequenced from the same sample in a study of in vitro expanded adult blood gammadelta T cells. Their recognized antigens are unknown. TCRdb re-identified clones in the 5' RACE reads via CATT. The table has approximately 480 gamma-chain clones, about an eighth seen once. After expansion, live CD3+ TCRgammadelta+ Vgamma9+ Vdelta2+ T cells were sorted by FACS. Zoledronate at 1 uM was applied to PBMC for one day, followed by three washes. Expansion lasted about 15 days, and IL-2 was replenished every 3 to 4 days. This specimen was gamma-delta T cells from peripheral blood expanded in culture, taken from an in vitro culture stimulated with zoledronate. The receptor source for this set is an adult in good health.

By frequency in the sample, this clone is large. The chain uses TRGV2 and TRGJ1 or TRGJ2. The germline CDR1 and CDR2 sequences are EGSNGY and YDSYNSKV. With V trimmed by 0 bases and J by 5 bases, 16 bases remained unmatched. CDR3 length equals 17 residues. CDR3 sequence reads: CATWDGWFTNQNYKKLF. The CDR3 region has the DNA TGTGCCACCTGGGACGGGTGGTTCACAAACCAAAATTATAAGAAACTCTTT.

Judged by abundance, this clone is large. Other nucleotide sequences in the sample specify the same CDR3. The CDR3, as DNA: TGTGCCTTGTGGGAGGGATTAGAGTTGGGCAAAAAAATCAAGGTATTT. Translation gives CALWEGLELGKKIKVF. This chain uses TRGV9 with TRGJP. The germline CDR1 and CDR2 sequences are GITISATS and ISYDGTV (reference sequence). There are 16 residues in the CDR3. V shed 2 bases and J 6 bases; nucleotides not matched to a gene: 4.

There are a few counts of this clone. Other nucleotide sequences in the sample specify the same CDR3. The chain's CDR3 is CALWEAQGELGKKIKVF. The CDR3 DNA reads as TGTGCCTTGTGGGAGGCCCAGGGAGAGTTGGGCAAAAAAATCAAGGTATTT. This rearrangement joins TRGV9 to TRGJP. The trim removed 2 bases at V and 6 bases at J, leaving 7 bases unmatched. This CDR3 region has 17 residues. CDR1 GITISATS and CDR2 ISYDGTV come from the germline V gene (reference sequence).

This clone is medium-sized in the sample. CDR3 protein: CATWMGKKLF. CDR3 nucleotide sequence: TGTGCCACCTGGATGGGTAAGAAACTCTTT. This chain joins TRGV8 and TRGJ1 or TRGJ2. Germline values: CDR1 VENAVY, CDR2 YDSYNSRV. The CDR3 contains 10 residues. Trimming took 6 bases from V and 9 from J; bases not matched to a gene: 5.

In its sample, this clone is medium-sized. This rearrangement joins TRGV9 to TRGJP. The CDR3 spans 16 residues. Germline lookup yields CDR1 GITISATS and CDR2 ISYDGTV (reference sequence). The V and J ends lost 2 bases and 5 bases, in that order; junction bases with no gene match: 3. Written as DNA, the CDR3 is TGTGCCTTGTGGGAGGACAAAGAGTTGGGCAAAAAAATCAAGGTATTT. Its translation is CALWEDKELGKKIKVF.

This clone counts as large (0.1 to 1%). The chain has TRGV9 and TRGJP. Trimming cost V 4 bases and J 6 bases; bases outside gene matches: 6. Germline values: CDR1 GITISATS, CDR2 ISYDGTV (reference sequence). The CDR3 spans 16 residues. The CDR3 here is CALWEVSELGKKIKVF. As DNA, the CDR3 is TGTGCCTTGTGGGAAGTCTCAGAGTTGGGCAAAAAAATCAAGGTATTT.

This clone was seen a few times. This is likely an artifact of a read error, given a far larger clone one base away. The CDR3 DNA follows: TGTGCCTCGTGGGAGATGGTCCAGGAGTTGGGCAAAAAAATCAAGGTATTT. Amino acid sequence: CASWEMVQELGKKIKVF. V usage is TRGV9 and J usage is TRGJP. CDR3 length equals 17 residues. Germline CDR1 GITISATS, CDR2 ISYDGTV (reference sequence).

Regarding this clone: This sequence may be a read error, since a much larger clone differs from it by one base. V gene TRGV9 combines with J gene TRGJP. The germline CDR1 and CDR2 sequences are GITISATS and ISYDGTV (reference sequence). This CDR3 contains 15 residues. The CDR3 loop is CALWEVELDKKIKVF. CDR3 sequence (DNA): TGTGCCTTGTGGGAGGTTGAGTTGGACAAAAAAATCAAGGTATTT.

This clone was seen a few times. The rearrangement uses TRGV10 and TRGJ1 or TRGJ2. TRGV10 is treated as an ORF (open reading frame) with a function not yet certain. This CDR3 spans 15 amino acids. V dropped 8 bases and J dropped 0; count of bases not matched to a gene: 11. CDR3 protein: CAAWDRPLNYYKKLF. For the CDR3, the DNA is TGTGCTGCGTGGGATCGGCCACTGAATTATTATAAGAAACTCTTT.

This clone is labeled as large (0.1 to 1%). CDR3 residues: CALWEVQKELGKKIKVF. The CDR3, as DNA: TGTGCCTTGTGGGAGGTGCAGAAGGAGTTGGGCAAAAAAATCAAGGTATTT. The rearrangement uses TRGV9 and TRGJP. Germline lookup yields CDR1 GITISATS and CDR2 ISYDGTV (reference sequence). The CDR3 sequence is 17 residues long. The V gene end was trimmed by 0 bases and the J gene end by 7 bases; junction bases not matched to a gene: 6.

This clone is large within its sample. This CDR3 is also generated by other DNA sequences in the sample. This CDR3 is CALWEVHQELGKKIKVF. CDR3 sequence (DNA): TGTGCCTTGTGGGAGGTGCATCAAGAGTTGGGCAAAAAAATCAAGGTATTT. The chain joins TRGV9 to TRGJP. CDR1 GITISATS and CDR2 ISYDGTV come from the germline V gene (reference sequence). CDR3 length: 17 residues. V lost 0 bases and J lost 4; bases outside the gene matches: 3.

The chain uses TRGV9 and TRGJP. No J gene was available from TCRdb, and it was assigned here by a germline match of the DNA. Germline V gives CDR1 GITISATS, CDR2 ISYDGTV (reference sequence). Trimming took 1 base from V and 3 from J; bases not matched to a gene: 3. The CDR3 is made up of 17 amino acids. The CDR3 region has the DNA TGTGCCTTGTGGGAGGTAGTGCAAGAGTTGGGCAAAAAAATCAAGGTATTT. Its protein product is CALWEVVQELGKKIKVF.

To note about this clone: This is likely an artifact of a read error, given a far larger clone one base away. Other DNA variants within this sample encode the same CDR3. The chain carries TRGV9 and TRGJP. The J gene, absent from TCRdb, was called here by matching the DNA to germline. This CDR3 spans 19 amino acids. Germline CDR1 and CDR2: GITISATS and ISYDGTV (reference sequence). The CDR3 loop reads CALWEVPLGGTLGKKIKVF. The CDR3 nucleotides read TGTGCCTTGTGGGAGGTACCCCTCGGGGGGACGTTGGGAAAAAAAATCAAGGTATTT.

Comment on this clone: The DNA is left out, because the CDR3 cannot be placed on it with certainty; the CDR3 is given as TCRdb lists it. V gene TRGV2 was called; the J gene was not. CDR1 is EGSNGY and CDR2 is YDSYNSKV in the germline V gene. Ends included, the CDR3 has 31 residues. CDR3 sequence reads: CATWDGPSIRNSLAVEQHLLSQVSIGRIQHF.

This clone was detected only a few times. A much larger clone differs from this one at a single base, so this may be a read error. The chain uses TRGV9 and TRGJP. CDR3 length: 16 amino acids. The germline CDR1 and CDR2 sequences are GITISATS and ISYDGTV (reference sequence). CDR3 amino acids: CALWDHQELGKKSKVF. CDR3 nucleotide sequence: TGTGCCTTGTGGGATCATCAAGAGTTGGGCAAAAAAAGCAAGGTATTT.

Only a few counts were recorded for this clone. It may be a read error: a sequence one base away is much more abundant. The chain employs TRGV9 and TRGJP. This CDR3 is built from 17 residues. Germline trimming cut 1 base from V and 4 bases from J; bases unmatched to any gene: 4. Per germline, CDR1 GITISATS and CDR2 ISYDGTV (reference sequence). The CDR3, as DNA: TGTGCCTTGTGGGAGGTTAGTCAAGAGTTGGGCAAAAAAATCAAGGTATTT. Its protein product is CALWEVSQELGKKIKVF.

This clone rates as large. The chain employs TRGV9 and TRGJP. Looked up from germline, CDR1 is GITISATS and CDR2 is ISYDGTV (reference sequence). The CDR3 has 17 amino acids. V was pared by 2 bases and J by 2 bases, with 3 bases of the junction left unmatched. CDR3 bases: TGTGCCTTGTGGGAGGATAGGCAAGAGTTGGGCAAAAAAATCAAGGTATTT. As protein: CALWEDRQELGKKIKVF.

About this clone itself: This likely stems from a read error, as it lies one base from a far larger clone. CDR3 protein: CALWEVRTESGKKIKVF. CDR3 bases: TGTGCCTTGTGGGAGGTGAGAACGGAGTCGGGCAAAAAAATCAAGGTATTT. This chain links TRGV9 with TRGJP. TCRdb gives no J gene; it was assigned here by matching the DNA to germline. This CDR3 has 17 residues. Per germline, CDR1 GITISATS and CDR2 ISYDGTV (reference sequence).

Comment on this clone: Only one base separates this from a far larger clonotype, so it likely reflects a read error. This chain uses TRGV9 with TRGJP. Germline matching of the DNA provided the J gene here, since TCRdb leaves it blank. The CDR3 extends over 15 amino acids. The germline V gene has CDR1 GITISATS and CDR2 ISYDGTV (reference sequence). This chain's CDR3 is CALWGKEMGKKIKVF. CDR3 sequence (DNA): TGTGCCTTGTGGGGAAAAGAGATGGGCAAAAAAATCAAGGTATTT.

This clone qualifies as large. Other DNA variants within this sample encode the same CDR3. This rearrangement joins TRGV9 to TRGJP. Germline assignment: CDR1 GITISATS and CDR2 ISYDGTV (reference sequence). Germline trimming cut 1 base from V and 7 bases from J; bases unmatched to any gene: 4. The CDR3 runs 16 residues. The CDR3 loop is CALWEVQELGKKIKVF. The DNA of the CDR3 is TGTGCCTTGTGGGAGGTCCAGGAGTTGGGCAAAAAAATCAAGGTATTT.

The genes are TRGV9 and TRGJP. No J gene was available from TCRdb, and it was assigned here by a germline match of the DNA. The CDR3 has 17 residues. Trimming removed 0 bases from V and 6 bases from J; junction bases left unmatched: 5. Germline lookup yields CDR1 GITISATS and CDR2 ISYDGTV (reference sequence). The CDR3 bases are TGTGCCTTGTGGGAGGTGATAGTAGAGTTGGGCAAAAAAATCAAGGTATTT. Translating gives CALWEVIVELGKKIKVF.

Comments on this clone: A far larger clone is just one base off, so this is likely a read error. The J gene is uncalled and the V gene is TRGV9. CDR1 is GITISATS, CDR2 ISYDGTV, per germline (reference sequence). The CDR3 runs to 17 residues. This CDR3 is CALWEGRQELGKKINVF. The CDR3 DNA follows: TGTGCCTTGTGGGAGGGACGACAAGAGTTGGGCAAAAAAATCAATGTATTT.